This TCR beta chain was documented in a study of T-cell memory formation after mild COVID-19. Study-wide findings and caveats: The study found balanced CD4/CD8 in clones contracting day 15 to 85 and a CD4+ lean in later expanders.

This clonotype has at least ten counts. Its antigen is not identified. TCRdb ran MiXCR on the 5' RACE reads and lists one entry per CDR3 protein. Of 280,000 or so distinct CDR3 sequences listed, roughly 8.2% are singletons. Sequencing was done on a sample of PBMCs or a T cell subset sorted from them (not recorded which). The clonotype was recovered from a man between 18 and 35 years old who had mild COVID-19 (a few samples of this study predate the infection). Cell type and time point are not known.

The CDR3 DNA reads TGTGCCAGCAGCCAAGGATCTGGGGGCGCGTTACGCGGTACTGAAGCTTTCTTT. Translated, it gives CASSQGSGGALRGTEAFF. The rearrangement links TRBV3-1 to TRBJ1-1, with D maybe TRBD1 (6 bases). Germline loops: CDR1 LGHDT, CDR2 YNNKEL (reference sequence). Trimming removed 1 base from V and 5 bases from J, with 23 bases in between. CDR3 length equals 18 residues.